Below, 17 T cell receptor beta chains from the same sample are listed, as sequenced in a study of beta chain features in type 1 diabetes. Study-wide results and limits: Moderate yet significant TCRB CDR3 shortening was seen in Type 1 diabetes patients in all four CD4+ subsets.

These receptors have no known antigen. Sequencing targeted expressed TCRB transcripts, as all isolated RNA had been reverse transcribed. The assay was immunoSEQ multiplex PCR, and TCRdb's table has in-frame clones only and misses some. Of fewer than 400,000 clones listed, about a tenth are singletons. The sample taken for sequencing was central memory CD4+ T cells from blood. Receptors originate from a man aged 25-40 years with type 1 diabetes.

V and J are TRBV11-2 and TRBJ2-3, with D tentatively TRBD2 (6 bases). V lost 5 bases and J lost 0, with 9 bases in between. The CDR3 sequence is 14 residues long. Per the germline V gene, CDR1 is SGHAT and CDR2 is FQNNGV. CDR3 nucleotides: TGTGCCAGCAGCCGAGGACTAAGCACAGATACGCAGTATTTT. It codes for CASSRGLSTDTQYF.

Many counts were recorded for this clone. The V and J genes are TRBV12-5 and TRBJ2-5; no firm D call. This CDR3 has 14 residues. The germline V and J ends were trimmed by 4 bases and 4 bases, with 13 bases remaining between them. Germline V lookup: CDR1 LGHNT, CDR2 FRNRAP. CDR3 sequence reads: CASGSPGFPETQYF. The CDR3 coding sequence is TGTGCTAGTGGTTCTCCGGGCTTTCCAGAGACCCAGTACTTC.

This clone showed up just a few times. The chain joins TRBV5-6 to TRBJ2-3; D is possibly TRBD2 (7 bases). The CDR3 spans 13 residues. V lost 4 bases, J lost 4 bases, and 10 bases lay in between. Germline V gene data show CDR1 as SGHDT and CDR2 as YYEEEE. The CDR3 DNA reads as TGTGCCAGCAGCGTGGGGGGGCCAGATACGCAGTATTTT. Encoded protein: CASSVGGPDTQYF.

The rearrangement links TRBV6-5 to TRBJ1-6; 8 nucleotides agree with TRBD1. Germline V gene sequence: CDR1 MNHEY, CDR2 SVGAGI. The CDR3 runs to 14 residues. V was clipped by 5 bases and J by 10 bases; unmatched bases: 7. The CDR3: CASSPGQERSPLHF. The CDR3 DNA follows: TGTGCCAGCAGTCCGGGACAGGAACGATCACCCCTCCACTTT.

This clone was picked up a small number of times. This sequence joins TRBV7-2 and TRBJ1-2; possible D gene TRBD1, 6 bases. CDR3 length: 13 amino acids. CDR1 and CDR2 from the germline V gene are SGHTA and FQGNSA. Between the trimmed V and J ends, which lost 6 bases and 8 bases, there was a span of 16 bases. The CDR3 region has the DNA TGTGCCAGCAGTCCGAACCAAGGGGGAGGCTACACCTTC. Translation: CASSPNQGGGYTF.

This chain connects TRBV6-1 to TRBJ1-2; D unclear. Trimming removed 5 bases at V and 8 bases at J, with 6 bases between. Germline-derived CDR1 and CDR2 are MNHNS and SASEGT. CDR3 length equals 10 residues. CDR3 nucleotides: TGTGCCAGCAGTCATGAGGGCTACACCTTC. This sequence encodes CASSHEGYTF.

This clone was seen only a few times. The chain carries TRBV27 and TRBJ1-1; tentatively, D is TRBD1 (5 bases). Trimming stripped 3 bases from V and 4 bases from J, with 21 bases between. Germline CDR1 and CDR2: MNHEY and SMNVEV (reference sequence). The length of the CDR3 is 17 residues. The CDR3: CASSFQGPWGAVTEAFF. The CDR3 DNA reads TGTGCCAGCAGTTTCCAAGGCCCCTGGGGCGCGGTCACTGAAGCTTTCTTT.

This clone has just a few counts. The V and J genes are TRBV7-2 and TRBJ2-3, with TRBD1 as a possible D gene (6 bases). The CDR3 is made up of 14 amino acids. Germline V lookup: CDR1 SGHTA, CDR2 FQGNSA. V lost 5 bases and J lost 2, with 11 bases in between. The CDR3 loop is CASSQGKFTDTQYF. In nucleotides, the CDR3 is TGTGCCAGCAGCCAGGGGAAGTTCACAGATACGCAGTATTTT. The whole variable domain, remainder taken from reference TRBV7-2 and TRBJ2-3, is GAGVSQSPSNKVTEKGKDVELRCDPISGHTALYWYRQSLGQGLEFLIYFQGNSAPDKSGLPSDRFSAERTGGSVSTLTIQRTQQEDSAVYLCASSQGKFTDTQYFGPGTRLTVL.

Notes on this clone: Within the sample, other DNA sequences also encode this same CDR3. The chain combines TRBV9 with TRBJ2-3, with D possibly matching TRBD1 (7 bases). CDR1 is SGDLS and CDR2 is YYNGEE in the germline V gene. Trimming shortened V by 0 bases and J by 4 bases, and 15 bases separated the two germline ends. The length of the CDR3 is 16 residues. CDR3: CASSVGGQGGSDTQYF. CDR3 nucleotide sequence: TGTGCCAGCAGCGTAGGTGGGCAGGGGGGTTCAGATACGCAGTATTTT.

This chain connects TRBV29-1 to TRBJ1-4; unclear D gene. This CDR3 comprises 13 residues. The V end was cut by 7 bases, the J end by 0 bases, with 9 bases between. CDR1 and CDR2 (germline): SQVTM, ANQGSEA. CDR3: CSGLTPTNEKLFF. DNA for the CDR3: TGCAGCGGACTGACTCCAACTAATGAAAAACTGTTTTTT.

This clone was counted only a few times. The V call is TRBV9, the J call TRBJ2-2; tentative D call: TRBD1 (6 bases). CDR3 size: 15 residues. V was shortened by 4 bases and J by 4 bases, with 14 bases between the two germline ends. Germline CDR1 SGDLS, CDR2 YYNGEE. The CDR3 loop reads CASSSGATLTGELFF. CDR3 nucleotides: TGTGCCAGCAGCTCAGGGGCCACCCTCACCGGGGAGCTGTTTTTT. The variable domain in full, completed from reference TRBV9 and TRBJ2-2, reads DSGVTQTPKHLITATGQRVTLRCSPRSGDLSVYWYQQSLDQGLQFLIQYYNGEERAKGNILERFSAQQFPDLHSELNLSSLELGDSALYFCASSSGATLTGELFFGEGSRLTVL.

This clone was seen only a few times. A read error likely explains this, since a far larger clone differs by one base. The sample carries other DNA sequences with the same CDR3. The genes are TRBV29-1 and TRBJ1-2; D not certain. Germline V gene lookup returns CDR1 SQVTM and CDR2 ANQGSEA. V lost 5 bases and J 3 bases, leaving 10 bases between the germline ends. The CDR3 has 12 amino acids. CDR3 amino acids: CSVQTGDYGYTF. CDR3 DNA: TGCAGCGTTCAGACGGGTGACTATGGCTACACCTTC.

This chain connects TRBV6-5 to TRBJ1-4, with 9 bases lining up with TRBD1. After removal of 0 bases from V and 6 bases from J, the junction contained 5 bases not matched to a gene. The CDR3 sequence is 16 residues long. Looked up from germline, CDR1 is MNHEY and CDR2 is SVGAGI. The CDR3 DNA sequence: TGTGCCAGCAGTTACTCGATGACAGGGGGATATGAAAAACTGTTTTTT. Translating gives CASSYSMTGGYEKLFF.

This clone was counted only a few times. The CDR3 is CASSLNGGQETQYF. DNA of the CDR3: TGTGCCAGCAGCCTCAACGGGGGGCAGGAGACCCAGTACTTC. The V gene is TRBV7-2, the J gene TRBJ2-5; D might be TRBD2 (7 bases). The CDR3 is 14 residues long. The ends were cut back, 5 bases at V and 5 bases at J, with 15 bases in the middle. The germline gives CDR1 SGHTA, CDR2 FQGNSA.

The chain couples TRBV2 to TRBJ1-2; no firm D call. Trimming took off 5 bases at V and 8 bases at J, with 12 bases between the two ends. The CDR3 is 12 residues long. Per germline, CDR1 SNHLY and CDR2 FYNNEI. The CDR3 sequence: CASSQSWEGYTF. CDR3 coding DNA: TGTGCCAGCAGTCAGAGTTGGGAAGGCTACACCTTC. Full variable domain (outside the CDR3, taken from reference TRBV2 and TRBJ1-2): EPEVTQTPSHQVTQMGQEVILRCVPISNHLYFYWYRQILGQKVEFLVSFYNNEISEKSEIFDDQFSVERPDGSNFTLKIRSTKLEDSAMYFCASSQSWEGYTFGSGTRLTVV.

The sample holds a few counts of this clone. The V and J genes are TRBV29-1 and TRBJ2-3, with TRBD2 as a possible D gene (5 bases). This CDR3 region has 13 residues. Germline values: CDR1 SQVTM, CDR2 ANQGSEA. The CDR3 region is CTGGGGGTDTQYF. In DNA form, the CDR3 reads TGCACCGGAGGAGGAGGCGGCACAGATACGCAGTATTTT.

This clone came up a few times. The chain uses TRBV7-2 and TRBJ2-7; D might be TRBD2 (6 bases). CDR3 length: 13 amino acids. Germline-derived CDR1 and CDR2 are SGHTA and FQGNSA. The V gene lost 5 bases and the J gene lost 2 bases, with 10 bases spanning the gap. CDR3 amino acids: CASSRDSTYEQYF. The CDR3 DNA reads TGTGCCAGCAGCCGGGACTCGACCTACGAGCAGTACTTC. Combining the CDR3 with reference TRBV7-2 and TRBJ2-7 gives the whole variable domain GAGVSQSPSNKVTEKGKDVELRCDPISGHTALYWYRQSLGQGLEFLIYFQGNSAPDKSGLPSDRFSAERTGGSVSTLTIQRTQQEDSAVYLCASSRDSTYEQYFGPGTRLTVT.